The TCR beta chain described here comes from a study of cytomegalovirus exposure and HLA in healthy donors. The wider study: In a later analysis, the 110 or so validation repertoires were reported to have used the same platform as the 550 to 850 first-cohort repertoires. Broader study findings: Most TCR sequences were rare, but some public TCRs occurred in many donors. A later analysis found first-cohort TCR clusters tended to co-occur in the approximately 110 validation repertoires. Among TCR beta chains, those listed as cytomegalovirus-associated numbered about 150.

CDR3 length equals 14 residues. Germline V lookup: CDR1 SGDLS, CDR2 YYNGEE. The J segment lost 7 bases and the V segment lost 2 bases, leaving 4 bases of the junction unmatched. A word on this clone: Its target is not known.

Clones were read by immunoSEQ multiplex PCR, and TCRdb kept only the in-frame ones, dropping some. The sample includes about 200,000 clones, about three quarters of them seen just once. The chain uses TRBV9 and TRBJ2-3; 10 positions match TRBD2. This sequence originates from a woman in her twenties or thirties in good health and CMV-seronegative. Sequencing was performed on PBMCs. CDR3 in amino acids: CASSVRSGGHTQYF. The DNA of the CDR3 is TGTGCCAGCAGCGTTCGTAGCGGGGGGCATACGCAGTATTTT. Combining the CDR3 with reference TRBV9 and TRBJ2-3 gives the whole variable domain DSGVTQTPKHLITATGQRVTLRCSPRSGDLSVYWYQQSLDQGLQFLIQYYNGEERAKGNILERFSAQQFPDLHSELNLSSLELGDSALYFCASSVRSGGHTQYFGPGTRLTVL.